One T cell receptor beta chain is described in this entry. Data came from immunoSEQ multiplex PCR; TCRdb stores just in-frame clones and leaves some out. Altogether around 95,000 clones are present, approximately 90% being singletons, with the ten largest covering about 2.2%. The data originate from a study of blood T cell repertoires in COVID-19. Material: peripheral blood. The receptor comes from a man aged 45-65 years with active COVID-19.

The chain's CDR3 is CASSLGDRDDQPQHF. The CDR3 nucleotides read TGTGCCAGCAGCTTGGGGGACAGGGACGATCAGCCCCAGCATTTT. The chain employs TRBV5-4 and TRBJ1-5, with 9 bases identical to TRBD1. The V segment lost 0 bases and the J segment 5 bases; nucleotides outside the gene matches: 3. The CDR3 has 15 amino acids. The germline CDR1 and CDR2 sequences are SGHNT and YYREEE (reference sequence).